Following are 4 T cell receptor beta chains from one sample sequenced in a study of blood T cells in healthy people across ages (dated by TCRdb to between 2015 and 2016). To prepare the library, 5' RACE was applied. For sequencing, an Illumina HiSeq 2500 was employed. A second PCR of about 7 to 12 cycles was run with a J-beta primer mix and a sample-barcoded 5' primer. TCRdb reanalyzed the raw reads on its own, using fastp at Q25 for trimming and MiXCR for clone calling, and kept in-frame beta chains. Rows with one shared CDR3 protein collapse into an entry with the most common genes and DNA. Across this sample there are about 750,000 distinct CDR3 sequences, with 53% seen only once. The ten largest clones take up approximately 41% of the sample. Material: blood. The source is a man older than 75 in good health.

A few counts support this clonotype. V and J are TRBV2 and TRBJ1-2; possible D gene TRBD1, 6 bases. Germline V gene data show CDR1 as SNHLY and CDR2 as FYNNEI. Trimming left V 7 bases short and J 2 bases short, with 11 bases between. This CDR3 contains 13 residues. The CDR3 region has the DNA TGTGCCAGCACCAGGGACACGAACTATGGCTACACCTTC. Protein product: CASTRDTNYGYTF.

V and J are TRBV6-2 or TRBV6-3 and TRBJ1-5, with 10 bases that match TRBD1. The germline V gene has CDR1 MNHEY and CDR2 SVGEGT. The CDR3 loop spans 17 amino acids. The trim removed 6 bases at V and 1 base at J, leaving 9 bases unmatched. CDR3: CASSPQGQGLSNQPQHF. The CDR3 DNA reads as TGTGCCAGCAGCCCTCAGGGACAGGGGTTAAGCAATCAGCCCCAGCATTTT.

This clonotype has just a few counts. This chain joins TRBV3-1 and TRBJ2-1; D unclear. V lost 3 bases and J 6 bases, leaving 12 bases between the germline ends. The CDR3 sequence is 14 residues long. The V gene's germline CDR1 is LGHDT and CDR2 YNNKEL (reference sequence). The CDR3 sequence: CASSQSLTTNEQFF. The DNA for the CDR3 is TGTGCCAGCAGCCAGTCCCTAACGACCAATGAGCAGTTCTTC.

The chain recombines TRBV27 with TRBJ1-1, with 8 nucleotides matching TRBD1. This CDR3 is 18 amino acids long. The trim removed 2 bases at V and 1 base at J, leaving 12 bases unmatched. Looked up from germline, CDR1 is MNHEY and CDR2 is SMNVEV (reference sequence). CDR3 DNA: TGTGCCAGCAGTTTACTTCGGCGACAGGGGCATCCGAACACTGAAGCTTTCTTT. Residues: CASSLLRRQGHPNTEAFF.